This T cell receptor beta chain originates from a study of technical replicates of blood from several donors. The table came from immunoSEQ multiplex PCR; TCRdb's copy has only in-frame clones and leaves some out. The data hold around 60,000 clones, with 85% to 95% observed a single time. Trimming took 1 base from V and 7 from J, leaving 8 bases between them. The CDR3 has 12 amino acids. From germline, CDR1 is MGHDK and CDR2 SYGVNS. The table lists this clone with many counts. The sample was PBMCs. This clonotype was obtained from a human donor in good health. Some clones in this sample may be carry-over from other donors' samples. The chain recombines TRBV25-1 with TRBJ2-7; D is ambiguous. The CDR3 loop reads CASSEWAGEQYF. In nucleotides, the CDR3 is TGTGCCAGCAGTGAATGGGCAGGAGAGCAGTACTTC.